These T cell receptor beta chains were read from a single sample in a study of spatial heterogeneity in lung cancer. MiXCR, run by TCRdb on the 5' RACE reads, gives a single entry per CDR3 protein. Of roughly 100,000 distinct CDR3 sequences listed, around 9% are singletons. The material sequenced was PBMCs, taken at surgery. The receptors stem from a male donor with early-stage non-small cell lung cancer. Each CDR3 is given with its conserved first and last residue.

V gene,CDR3 protein
TRBV2,CASSDLGVNSPLHF
TRBV7-9,CASSGGTGYNNEQFF
TRBV10-3,CAISADRGYQPQHF
TRBV19,CASNPGGFSYNEQFF
TRBV5-1,CASSTDKATYEQYF
TRBV6-5,CASRTGANTGELFF
TRBV24-1,CATSDWGSGSTEQFF
TRBV25-1,CATQRDRGVTGELFF
TRBV20-1,CSASQGTNSPLHF
TRBV12-3/TRBV12-4,CASSCLVKETQYF
TRBV6-2/TRBV6-3,CASRSSGGSYEQYF
TRBV4-2,CASSQDPRGGNEQYF
TRBV5-1,CASSLATGGPYEQYF
TRBV5-1,CASSLVRGYEQYF
TRBV20-1,CSARGYRGMNTEAFF
TRBV18,CASSPGVPGANVLTF
TRBV7-9,CASSSGPGNEKLFF
TRBV27,CASSLWTGDNEQFF
TRBV15,CATTAGQGNQPQHF
TRBV5-1,CASSPGDSGRAPEQFF
TRBV29-1,CSVGVGRANEQYF
TRBV10-3,CAISLRGEGETQYF
TRBV7-2,CASSRGTGSAYEQYF
TRBV20-1,CSAKRRETDTQYF
TRBV7-9,CASSFNWPRDRVKTTEAFF
TRBV10-3,CAISESRARGDGYTF
TRBV5-1,CASSLPTGTGGIETQYF
TRBV20-1,CSARDRGPSGELFF
TRBV5-6,CASSSDRGSGELFF
TRBV28,CASSSPGAGGYEQYF
TRBV3-1,CASSQVPAELFSYEQYF
TRBV3-1,CASSQARYEQYF
TRBV29-1,CSVVEGAYEQYF
TRBV6-2/TRBV6-3,CASGNNEQFF
TRBV29-1,CSVEGGNSYEQYF
TRBV4-2,CASSQARQGPVNEQFF
TRBV29-1,CSVDADRASGYTF
TRBV5-5,CASSLPQNTGELFF
TRBV5-1,CASTSDGFEAFF
TRBV5-4,CASSSANTGYHEQYF
TRBV28,CASSRLAEQYF
TRBV10-3,CAISESSPGYSNQPQHF
TRBV20-1,CSARDPGVGAGELFF
TRBV10-3,CAISATSEVLFF
TRBV7-9,CASSLGASTDTQYF
TRBV5-4,CASSLDGGEHEQYF
TRBV28,CASSAPGTRAGYTF
TRBV7-9,CASRTGTTDTEAFF
TRBV10-1,CALTRDEQYF
TRBV7-2,CASSRGTGAGANVLTF
TRBV5-1,CASSPGLADDYNEQFF
TRBV28,CASTLSNQPQHF
TRBV6-6,CASNNLAGGGTDTQYF
TRBV6-5,CASSRGTPRNTEAFF
TRBV10-3,CAIKFQETQYF